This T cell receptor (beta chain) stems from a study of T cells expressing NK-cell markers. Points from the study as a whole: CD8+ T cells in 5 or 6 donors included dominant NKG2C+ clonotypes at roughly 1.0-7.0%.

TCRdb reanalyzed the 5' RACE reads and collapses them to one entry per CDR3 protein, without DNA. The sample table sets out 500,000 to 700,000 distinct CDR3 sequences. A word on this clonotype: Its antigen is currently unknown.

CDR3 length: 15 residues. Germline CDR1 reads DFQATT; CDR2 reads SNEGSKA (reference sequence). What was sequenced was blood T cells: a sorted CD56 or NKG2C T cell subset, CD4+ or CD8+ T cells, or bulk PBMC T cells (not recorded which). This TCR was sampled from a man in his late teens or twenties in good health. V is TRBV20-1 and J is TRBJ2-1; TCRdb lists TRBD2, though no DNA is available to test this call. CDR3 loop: CSASSIAGVSNEQFF.